The 25 T cell receptor beta chains listed next were all sequenced from one sample in a study of T cells in Graves' hyperthyroidism and ophthalmopathy. Template material for amplifying TCR beta CDR3 regions consisted of RNA transcripts. Researchers ran a first-round RT-PCR on the TCR CDR3 using the HTBI primer set. TCRdb used MiXCR to reprocess the multiplex PCR reads, holding one entry per CDR3 protein. Among roughly 380,000 distinct CDR3 sequences listed, 18% were seen once. Sequences were obtained from blood. The origin of the receptors is a woman aged 40 to 50 with Graves' ophthalmopathy.

This clonotype has more than one count but fewer than ten. The rearrangement joins TRBV6-5 to TRBJ2-1; a possible D gene is TRBD2 (5 bases). The germline V gene has CDR1 MNHEY and CDR2 SVGAGI. Trimming cost V 2 bases and J 0 bases, with 11 bases left between them. The CDR3 totals 16 residues. The CDR3: CASSYRGLSSYNEQFF. The CDR3 DNA reads TGTGCCAGCAGTTACCGCGGGCTGTCCTCCTACAATGAGCAGTTCTTC.

There are many counts of this clonotype. The chain combines TRBV13 with TRBJ2-4; the D call may be TRBD1 or TRBD2 (6 bases each). The V end was cut by 5 bases, the J end by 3 bases, with 11 bases between. Looked up from germline, CDR1 is PRHDT and CDR2 is FYEKMQ (reference sequence). This CDR3 is 14 amino acids long. Here the CDR3 reads CASSPGGGKNIQYF. DNA for the CDR3: TGTGCCAGCAGCCCCGGGGGCGGCAAAAACATTCAGTACTTC.

This clonotype was recorded at least ten times. This sequence joins TRBV10-3 and TRBJ1-6; 8 nucleotides match TRBD1. The CDR3 runs 13 residues. Germline V gene data show CDR1 as ENHRY and CDR2 as SYGVKD. J was trimmed by 7 bases and V by 6 bases; bases with no gene match: 2. The CDR3 DNA is TGTGCCATCAGAAGGGACAGGAATTCACCCCTCCACTTT. This encodes CAIRRDRNSPLHF.

This clonotype has ten or more counts. V and J are TRBV24-1 and TRBJ2-7; D may match TRBD1 or TRBD2 (5 bases each). The germline CDR1 and CDR2 sequences are KGHDR and SFDVKD. The CDR3 length is 13 residues. Trimming stripped 9 bases from V and 4 bases from J, with 15 bases between. The CDR3 is CATSVGDGYEQYF. The DNA of the CDR3 is TGTGCCACCTCCGTGGGGGACGGATACGAGCAGTACTTC.

This clonotype came up many times. The chain carries TRBV28 and TRBJ2-7; tentative D call: TRBD1 (6 bases). CDR3 length equals 17 residues. The germline CDR1 and CDR2 sequences are MDHEN and SYDVKM. V dropped 0 bases and J dropped 2 bases, with 17 bases sitting between them. Here the CDR3 DNA reads TGTGCCAGCAGTTTATGGGAAGAACAGGGTAATCCCTACGAGCAGTACTTC. This translates into CASSLWEEQGNPYEQYF. The variable domain in full, with the rest retrieved from reference TRBV28 and TRBJ2-7, is DVKVTQSSRYLVKRTGEKVFLECVQDMDHENMFWYRQDPGLGLRLIYFSYDVKMKEKGDIPEGYSVSREKKERFSLILESASTNQTSMYLCASSLWEEQGNPYEQYFGPGTRLTVT.

This clonotype was detected many times. V usage is TRBV2 and J usage is TRBJ1-2; weak D call: TRBD1 (6 bases). From germline, CDR1 is SNHLY and CDR2 FYNNEI. V was trimmed by 2 bases and J by 4 bases, leaving 14 bases between them. CDR3 size: 15 residues. The CDR3 sequence is CASSELRQDPYGYTF. CDR3 in DNA: TGTGCCAGCAGTGAATTACGACAGGACCCCTATGGCTACACCTTC.

This clonotype showed up many times. The chain is built from TRBV11-1 and TRBJ1-6, with 7 bases matching TRBD1. The ends lost 5 bases at V and 7 bases at J; junction bases unmatched: 11. The CDR3 covers 16 residues. Per the germline V gene, CDR1 is SGHAT and CDR2 is FQDESV (reference sequence). Here the CDR3 DNA reads TGTGCCAGCAGCCCAGACAGGGCGGCCGGGAATTCACCCCTCCACTTT. Its translation is CASSPDRAAGNSPLHF.

The table lists this clonotype with a few counts. The junction and the germline gene differ at one end; a read error may be behind it. The chain couples TRBV5-1 to TRBJ1-1; D may be TRBD1 (5 bases). Per germline, CDR1 SGHRS and CDR2 YFSETQ. This CDR3 region has 14 residues. As DNA, the CDR3 is TGCGCCAGCAGCCGCCCCGACAGCCTCACTGGAGCTTTCTTT. Translated: CASSRPDSLTGAFF.

This clonotype was seen many times. The rearrangement uses TRBV29-1 and TRBJ2-7; D might be TRBD1 or TRBD2, each matching 5 bases. Germline-derived CDR1 and CDR2 are SQVTM and ANQGSEA. The V gene lost 4 bases and the J gene lost 3 bases, with 10 bases spanning the gap. The CDR3 covers 12 residues. CDR3 region: CSVAGASYEQYF. CDR3 DNA: TGCAGCGTTGCCGGGGCCAGCTACGAGCAGTACTTC.

This clonotype has a count of ten or more. For the CDR3, the DNA is TGTGCCAGCAGTCCCCTAGCGGGAGGGCCGGACGAGCAGTACTTC. Translation: CASSPLAGGPDEQYF. This chain connects TRBV3-1 to TRBJ2-7, with 12 bases aligning to TRBD2. V trimming: 6 bases; J trimming: 5 bases; junction bases outside the gene matches: 8. Per germline, CDR1 LGHDT and CDR2 YNNKEL (reference sequence). CDR3 size: 15 residues.

The table lists this clonotype with many counts. The chain has TRBV6-5 and TRBJ2-4; 7 positions agree with TRBD2. Germline V gene sequence: CDR1 MNHEY, CDR2 SVGAGI. The CDR3 totals 17 residues. The V gene end was trimmed by 2 bases and the J gene end by 0 bases; junction bases not matched to a gene: 7. This CDR3 is CASSYPGGPLAKNIQYF. DNA for the CDR3: TGTGCCAGCAGTTACCCGGGAGGTCCTTTAGCCAAAAACATTCAGTACTTC.

This clonotype was seen many times. This chain uses TRBV29-1 with TRBJ1-1; 8 bases are a match to TRBD1. The V and J ends lost 4 bases and 5 bases, in that order; junction bases with no gene match: 3. CDR3 length: 12 amino acids. Germline values: CDR1 SQVTM, CDR2 ANQGSEA. The CDR3 nucleotides are TGCAGCGTTGTACAGGGGGGGACTGAAGCTTTCTTT. It translates to CSVVQGGTEAFF.

In this sample, this clonotype turned up many times. The chain recombines TRBV28 with TRBJ2-7, with a tentative D call TRBD2 (5 bases). Trimming cost V 5 bases and J 2 bases, with 13 bases left between them. CDR1 is MDHEN and CDR2 is SYDVKM in the germline V gene. CDR3 length: 14 residues. The CDR3 nucleotides are TGTGCCAGCAGTGCACAGCGGAGACCCTACGAGCAGTACTTC. It is translated as CASSAQRRPYEQYF.

This clonotype was counted many times. This chain connects TRBV29-1 to TRBJ1-2; possibly TRBD1 for D (5 bases). The CDR3 contains 16 residues. V was trimmed by 6 bases and J by 1 base, leaving 21 bases between them. Germline values: CDR1 SQVTM, CDR2 ANQGSEA. CDR3 DNA: TGCAGCGTAAGGCAAACCGGGACGGACCGTAACTATGGCTACACCTTC. It yields the protein CSVRQTGTDRNYGYTF.

In this sample, this clonotype turned up many times. This chain uses TRBV6-1 with TRBJ2-3, with a possible D match to TRBD1 (6 bases). V was clipped by 6 bases and J by 2 bases, with 15 bases between them. Germline V gene lookup returns CDR1 MNHNS and CDR2 SASEGT. The length of the CDR3 is 15 residues. The chain's CDR3 is CASSLTGPNTDTQYF. CDR3 DNA sequence: TGTGCCAGCAGCCTGACAGGACCCAACACAGATACGCAGTATTTT.

This clonotype has at least ten counts. The rearrangement joins TRBV28 to TRBJ1-5, with D unresolved. Germline V gene data show CDR1 as MDHEN and CDR2 as SYDVKM. V shed 2 bases and J shed 0 bases, with 14 bases lying between them. The CDR3 extends over 17 amino acids. The CDR3: CASSLGVGPYSNQPQHF. The CDR3 bases are TGTGCCAGCAGTTTAGGGGTAGGGCCCTATAGCAATCAGCCCCAGCATTTT.

The J gene is TRBJ1-1, the V gene TRBV11-2; D might be TRBD1 (6 bases). This CDR3 contains 16 residues. Trimming took off 4 bases at V and 5 bases at J, with 20 bases between the two ends. In germline, CDR1 is SGHAT, CDR2 FQNNGV. The CDR3 sequence: CASSSSGVGGGTEAFF. The CDR3 DNA reads as TGTGCCAGCAGCTCCAGCGGAGTTGGGGGCGGGACTGAAGCTTTCTTT. Together with reference TRBV11-2 and TRBJ1-1, the CDR3 gives the full variable domain: EAGVAQSPRYKIIEKRQSVAFWCNPISGHATLYWYQQILGQGPKLLIQFQNNGVVDDSQLPKDRFSAERLKGVDSTLKIQPAKLEDSAVYLCASSSSGVGGGTEAFFGQGTRLTVV.

This clonotype was counted many times. The V gene is TRBV6-2 or TRBV6-3, the J gene TRBJ1-5; 10 positions match TRBD1. Germline V gene sequence: CDR1 MNHEY, CDR2 SVGEGT. The CDR3 has 13 amino acids. The junction had 4 bases not matched to a gene; V was cut back by 8 bases and J by 6 bases. CDR3: CASAGQGSQPQHF. DNA of the CDR3: TGTGCCAGCGCGGGACAGGGGAGTCAGCCCCAGCATTTT.

This clonotype was detected ten times or more. The V and J genes are TRBV28 and TRBJ2-7; TRBD2 matches at 8 bases. J was trimmed by 0 bases and V by 3 bases; bases with no gene match: 4. CDR3 length equals 15 residues. Germline V CDR1 and CDR2: MDHEN, SYDVKM. The CDR3 is CASSFGSGASYEQYF. The CDR3 coding sequence is TGTGCCAGCAGTTTCGGTAGCGGGGCCTCCTACGAGCAGTACTTC.

At least ten counts were recorded for this clonotype. V usage is TRBV20-1 and J usage is TRBJ2-2; TRBD1 might be the D (6 bases). Germline loops: CDR1 DFQATT, CDR2 SNEGSKA (reference sequence). V was clipped by 2 bases and J by 13 bases, with 14 bases between them. There are 12 residues in the CDR3. The CDR3 DNA reads TGCAGTGCTAGAAAACCTGGGGGCAGGCTGTTTTTT. This codes for CSARKPGGRLFF.

This clonotype was picked up a small number of times. Given a much more abundant clone one base away, this may be a read error. CDR3 DNA: TGTGCCAGCAGTTCACTCACAGGGGGCCCCGGATGCAACTATGGCTACACCTTC. Translated, it gives CASSSLTGGPGCNYGYTF. The chain combines TRBV27 with TRBJ1-2; 9 positions agree with TRBD1. The CDR3 is 18 amino acids. Germline V gene lookup returns CDR1 MNHEY and CDR2 SMNVEV (reference sequence). J gave up 2 bases and V 4 bases, and 14 bases lay outside the gene matches.

Note on this clonotype: A much bigger clone sits one base away, suggesting this may be a read error. The chain recombines TRBV5-8 with TRBJ2-7; D possibly uses TRBD1 or TRBD2 (7 bases each). The CDR3 runs 15 residues. The germline V gene has CDR1 SGHTS and CDR2 YDEGEE. The CDR3, as DNA: TGTGCCAGCAGCTTGGCAGGGGGGGGGCTGGTCGAGCAGTGCTTC. Translation: CASSLAGGGLVEQCF.

This clonotype has ten or more counts. The genes are TRBV12-3 or TRBV12-4 and TRBJ1-5; tentatively, D is TRBD1 (5 bases). Between the trimmed V and J ends, which lost 3 bases and 3 bases, there was a span of 9 bases. The CDR3 spans 14 residues. The CDR3, as DNA: TGTGCCAGCAGTTTTAGGGGAGCCAATCAGCCCCAGCATTTT. Translation: CASSFRGANQPQHF.

This clonotype has a handful of counts. The J gene is TRBJ1-5, the V gene TRBV18; D ambiguous. Trimming removed 5 bases from V and 5 bases from J, with 13 bases in between. CDR3 length: 14 residues. Germline lookup yields CDR1 KGHSH and CDR2 LQKENI. CDR3 residues: CASSTRYTDQPQHF. DNA of the CDR3: TGTGCCAGCTCAACCCGATATACGGATCAGCCCCAGCATTTT.

This clonotype was observed at least ten times. The V call is TRBV6-1, the J call TRBJ2-5; 7 positions match TRBD1. Germline V lookup: CDR1 MNHNS, CDR2 SASEGT. This CDR3 is 15 amino acids long. Trimming took 2 bases from V and 2 from J; bases not matched to a gene: 5. The CDR3 coding sequence is TGTGCCAGCAGTGAATGGGGACAGCAACAAGAGACCCAGTACTTC. As protein: CASSEWGQQQETQYF.